Listed below are T cell receptor beta chains from one sample, sequenced in a study of blood T cell repertoires in COVID-19. Clones were sequenced by immunoSEQ multiplex PCR, and TCRdb holds only the in-frame ones, with some missing. This repertoire shows roughly 410,000 clones, 80% to 90% found once; its top ten account for 2.3%. The sequencing input was peripheral blood. These receptors came from a woman aged 55-69 years with COVID-19, enrolled during active disease. The CDR3 runs from the conserved cysteine through the conserved F or W. A D gene is named only where the DNA matches it firmly. Clone size, where shown, is once, few, many, or a class for clones that have expanded.

>TRBJ1-5|TRBV6-1|-|-|15
TGTGCCAGCAGTGAAAACAGGGAAAGGGATCAGCCCCAGCATTTT
CASSENRERDQPQHF
>TRBJ2-4|TRBV6-1|-|once|16
TGTGCCAGCAGTGAATCACTAGCCCAAGCCAAAAACATTCAGTACTTC
CASSESLAQAKNIQYF
>TRBJ1-3|TRBV30|-|few|15
TGTGCCTGGAGGGACTTTGCGATCTCTGGAAACACCATATATTTT
CAWRDFAISGNTIYF
>TRBJ1-2|TRBV28|-|-|13
TGTGCCAGCAGTTTAGGAGGGTTCTATGGCTACACCTTC
CASSLGGFYGYTF
>TRBJ2-1|TRBV7-2|TRBD1|-|14
TGTGCCAGCCAACCGGGACAGGGGTACAATGAGCAGTTCTTC
CASQPGQGYNEQFF
>TRBJ1-5|TRBV21-1|-|-|16
TGTGCCAGCAGCAAAGCTCCCGACAGGGCTGGGCAGCCCCAGCATTTT
CASSKAPDRAGQPQHF
>TRBJ1-3|TRBV11-2|-|once|14
TGTGCCAGCAGCTTAGAGGCCAAAGGAAACACCATATATTTT
CASSLEAKGNTIYF
>TRBJ2-7|TRBV19|-|-|14
TGTGCCAGTAGTATCCAGGGAAACTCCTACGAGCAGTACTTC
CASSIQGNSYEQYF
>TRBJ2-5|TRBV11-2|-|-|14
TGTGCCAGCAGCTCCCAACAGGGATCAGAGACCCAGTACTTC
CASSSQQGSETQYF
>TRBJ2-7|TRBV9|-|once|13
TGTGCCAGCAGCGTGGCTTCGCTCAACGAGCAGTACTTC
CASSVASLNEQYF
>TRBJ2-7|TRBV3-1/TRBV3-2|-|-|15
TGTGCCAGCAGCCAATCCGGACAGAGATCCTACGAGCAGTACTTC
CASSQSGQRSYEQYF
>TRBJ1-1|TRBV7-2|TRBD1|-|17
TGTGCCAGCAGCCCCTGGGGGATCGGGACAGGGAACACTGAAGCTTTCTTT
CASSPWGIGTGNTEAFF
>TRBJ1-1|TRBV6-1|-|-|16
TGTGCCAGCAATGAACCCCCCGGCAGGCAGAACACTGAAGCTTTCTTT
CASNEPPGRQNTEAFF
>TRBJ2-5|TRBV30|-|once|15
TGTGCCTGGAGCATCCTTCAGGGAATCCAAGAGACCCAGTACTTC
CAWSILQGIQETQYF
>TRBJ2-2|TRBV6-5|TRBD2|few|15
TGTGCCAGCAGTTCGGCTAGCGGGGTGACCGGGGAGCTGTTTTTT
CASSSASGVTGELFF
>TRBJ1-2|TRBV4-1|-|-|13
TGCGCCAGCAGCCTTGAACAGGGAGATGGCTACACCTTC
CASSLEQGDGYTF
>TRBJ2-5|TRBV11-2|TRBD2|-|14
TGTGCCAGCAGCTATACTAGCGGGGTAGAGACCCAGTACTTC
CASSYTSGVETQYF
>TRBJ1-5|TRBV12-3/TRBV12-4|-|-|13
TGTGCCAGCAGTAAAACAGGGAATCAGCCCCAGCATTTT
CASSKTGNQPQHF
>TRBJ1-1|TRBV2|TRBD1|-|13
TGTGCCAGCCGGGACAGGATGAACACTGAAGCTTTCTTT
CASRDRMNTEAFF
>TRBJ1-6|TRBV27|TRBD1|-|14
TGTGCCAGCAGTCCCGACAGGGCTTATTCACCCCTCCACTTT
CASSPDRAYSPLHF
>TRBJ1-6|TRBV28|-|once|14
TGTGCCAGCAGTTTGAGACAGAATAATTCACCCCTCCACTTT
CASSLRQNNSPLHF
>TRBJ2-3|TRBV10-2|TRBD2|-|16
TGCGCCAGCAGTCCATATAGCGGGGGCCCCACAGATACGCAGTATTTT
CASSPYSGGPTDTQYF
>TRBJ1-6|TRBV5-8|-|-|16
TGTGCCAGCAGCTTGGCAGGGAACGGCTATAATTCACCCCTCCACTTT
CASSLAGNGYNSPLHF
>TRBJ2-3|TRBV5-1|TRBD2|-|17
TGCGCCAGCAGCCTTGGACTAGCGGGGGGTTTCATGGATACGCAGTATTTT
CASSLGLAGGFMDTQYF
>TRBJ1-1|TRBV6-5|-|-|15
TGTGCCAGCAGTTACGGGAGAGGCTTGGGCACTGAAGCTTTCTTT
CASSYGRGLGTEAFF
>TRBJ2-1|TRBV24-1|-|-|13
TGTGCCACCAGTGATTCCGGACAGAGGGAGCAGTTCTTC
CATSDSGQREQFF
>TRBJ2-5|TRBV10-3|-|-|14
TGTGCCATCAGTGACAGGGCGATGTCAGAGACCCAGTACTTC
CAISDRAMSETQYF
>TRBJ1-4|TRBV6-5|-|-|12
TGTGCCAGCAGAGGGACAAATGAAAAACTGTTTTTT
CASRGTNEKLFF
>TRBJ1-5|TRBV5-1|TRBD1|-|14
TGCGCCAGCAGCCCCGACAGGGCGGATCAGCCCCAGCATTTT
CASSPDRADQPQHF
>TRBJ1-2|TRBV6-6|-|-|13
TGTGCCAGCAGGGCACGCCGTAACTATGGCTACACCTTC
CASRARRNYGYTF
>TRBJ2-1|TRBV5-1|TRBD2|-|17
TGCGCCAGCAGCTCCCCCCGAGCGGGGGGCACCTACAATGAGCAGTTCTTC
CASSSPRAGGTYNEQFF
>TRBJ2-2|TRBV11-2|TRBD1|few|13
TGTGCCAGCAGCCCAGGACAGGGAAGGTTGATGTTTTTT
CASSPGQGRLMFF
>TRBJ2-7|TRBV2|TRBD2|-|13
TGTGCCAGCCAGCGGGGGCTCCATCGCGAGCAGTACTTC
CASQRGLHREQYF
>TRBJ1-2|TRBV5-5|-|-|16
TGTGCCAGCAGCTTCGCAGGGCCCCGAGCTAACTATGGCTACACCTTC
CASSFAGPRANYGYTF
>TRBJ2-6|TRBV3-1/TRBV3-2|TRBD1|-|18
TGTGCCAGCAGCCAGGGGGACAGGTCCAGCTCTGGGGCCAACGTCCTGACTTTC
CASSQGDRSSSGANVLTF
>TRBJ1-2|TRBV28|-|-|13
TGTGCCAGCAGGGTTAACAGGGAGAGGGGCTACACCTTC
CASRVNRERGYTF